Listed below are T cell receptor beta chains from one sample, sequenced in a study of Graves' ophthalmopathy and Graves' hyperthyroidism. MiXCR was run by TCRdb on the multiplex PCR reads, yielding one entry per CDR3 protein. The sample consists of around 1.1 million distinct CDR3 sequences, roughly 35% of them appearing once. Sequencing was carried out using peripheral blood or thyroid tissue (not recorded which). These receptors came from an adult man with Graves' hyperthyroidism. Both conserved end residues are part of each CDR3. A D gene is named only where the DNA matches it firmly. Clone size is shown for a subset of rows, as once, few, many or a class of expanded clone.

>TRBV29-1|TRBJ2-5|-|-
TGCAGACGAGAAGGGGGGCAAGAGACCCAGTACTTC
CRREGGQETQYF
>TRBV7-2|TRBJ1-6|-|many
TGTGCCAGCAGCTTTGGGAGCTCCTATAATTCACCCCTCCACTTT
CASSFGSSYNSPLHF
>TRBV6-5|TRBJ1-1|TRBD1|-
TGTGCCAGCAGTTACTGGGTAGGGGGCGCCTGGGACACTGAAGCTTTCTTT
CASSYWVGGAWDTEAFF
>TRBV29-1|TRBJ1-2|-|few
TGCAGCGTCCCTAGACAGCCCTATGGCTACACCTTC
CSVPRQPYGYTF
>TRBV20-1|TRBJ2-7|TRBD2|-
TGCAGTGCTTTGGGTCTAGCGGGGGGGGACAGCTCCTACGAGCAGTACTTC
CSALGLAGGDSSYEQYF
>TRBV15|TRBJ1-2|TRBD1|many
TGTGCCACCAGCAGAGACCGACAGGGGGCATCGGGTGGCTACACCTTC
CATSRDRQGASGGYTF
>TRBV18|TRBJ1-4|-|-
TGTGCCAGCTCACCAGGCAGGGTGGAAAAACTGTTTTTT
CASSPGRVEKLFF
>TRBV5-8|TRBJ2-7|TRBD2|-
TGTGCCAGCAGCTGGACCGTAGCGGGAGTTCCCTACGAGCAGTACTTC
CASSWTVAGVPYEQYF
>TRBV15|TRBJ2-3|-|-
TGTGCCACCAGTAGGACCAATACGCAGTATTTT
CATSRTNTQYF
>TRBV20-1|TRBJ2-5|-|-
TGCAGTGCTAGCAGGCTTAATCAGCCCCAGTACTTC
CSASRLNQPQYF
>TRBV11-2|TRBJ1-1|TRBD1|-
TGTGCCAGCGGCGGGGGGACAGGGGGGCGCGGGGGAACTGAAGCTTTCTTT
CASGGGTGGRGGTEAFF
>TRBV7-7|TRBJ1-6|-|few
TGTGCTCAACCGGTATCGGCAGCCCTGACCTATAATTCACCCCTCCACTTT
CAQPVSAALTYNSPLHF
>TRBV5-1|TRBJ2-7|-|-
TGCGCCAGCAGCTTGGGCGGACAGCGGGAAGGGTACGAGCAGTACTTC
CASSLGGQREGYEQYF
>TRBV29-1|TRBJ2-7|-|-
TGCAGCGTTGGGATACGCGGGGCCTACGAGCAGTACTTC
CSVGIRGAYEQYF
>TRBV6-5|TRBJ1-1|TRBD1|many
TGTGCCAGCAGTACGGGGACAGGGGCGATGCGAGCTTTCTTT
CASSTGTGAMRAFF
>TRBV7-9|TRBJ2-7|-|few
TGTGCCAGCAGCTCCGTTACCCGGGGGCCTTACGAGCAGTACTTC
CASSSVTRGPYEQYF
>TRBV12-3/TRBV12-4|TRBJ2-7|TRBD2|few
TGTGCCAGCAGCATAGCGGGCCTTGGTAGTTACGAGCAGTACTTC
CASSIAGLGSYEQYF
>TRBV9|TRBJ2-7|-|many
TGTGCCAGCAGCGTAGGAGGTATTCCCTACGAGCAGTACTTC
CASSVGGIPYEQYF
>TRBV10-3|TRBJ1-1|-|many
TGTGCCATCAGTGAGTCGTTTCCTCTTTGGACTGAAGCTTTCTTT
CAISESFPLWTEAFF
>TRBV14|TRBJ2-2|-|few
TGTGCCAGCAGCCAGTGGCAAAACACCGGGGAGCTGTTTTTT
CASSQWQNTGELFF
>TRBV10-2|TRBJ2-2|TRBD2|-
TGTGCCACTCAGCGGGGGGGTACCGGGGAGCTGTTTTTT
CATQRGGTGELFF
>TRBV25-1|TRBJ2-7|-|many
TGTGCCAGCAGTGGCGGCGCAAGGGACGGATCCTACGAGCAGTACTTC
CASSGGARDGSYEQYF
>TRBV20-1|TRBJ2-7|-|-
TGCAGTGCTGAACTAGATTCCGAGCAGTACTTC
CSAELDSEQYF
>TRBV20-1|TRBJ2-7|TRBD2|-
TGCAGTGCTAGCCGGCGGCTAGCGGGAGAGCAGTACTTC
CSASRRLAGEQYF
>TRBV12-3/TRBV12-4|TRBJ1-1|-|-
TGTGCCAGCCAAGCAGGGAGAGGGGTAACTGAAGCTTTCTTT
CASQAGRGVTEAFF
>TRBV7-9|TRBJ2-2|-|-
TGTGCCAGCGCTAACGGCGGGCACTACACCGGGGAGCTGTTTTTT
CASANGGHYTGELFF
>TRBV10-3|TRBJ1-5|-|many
TGTGCCATCAAAGTAAGGAATGGGACTGAACGAAATCAGCCCCAGCATTTT
CAIKVRNGTERNQPQHF
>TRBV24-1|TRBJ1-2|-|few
TGTGCCAGCAGTTTATCTGGGGGCGCCTATGGCTACACCTTC
CASSLSGGAYGYTF
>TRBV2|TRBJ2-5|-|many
TGTGCCAGCAGTGCCGCTGTACGACAAGAGACCCAGTACTTC
CASSAAVRQETQYF
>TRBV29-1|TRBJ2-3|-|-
TGCAGCGTCCGGGACCACGGGCACACAGATACGCAGTATTTT
CSVRDHGHTDTQYF
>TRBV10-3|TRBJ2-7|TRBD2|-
TGTGCCATCAGTGAGGGGCTAGCGGGGTTCTACGAGCAGTACTTC
CAISEGLAGFYEQYF
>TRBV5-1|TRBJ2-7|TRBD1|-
TGCGCCAGCGGGCCGGGACAGGGGCTAGACGGCATGTACTTC
CASGPGQGLDGMYF
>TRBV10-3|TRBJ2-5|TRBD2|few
TGTGCCATCAAATCCGGGACTAGCGGGGGGACAAGCCAAGAGACCCAGTACTTC
CAIKSGTSGGTSQETQYF
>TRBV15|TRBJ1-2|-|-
TGTGCCACCAGCACGGGACTAGCGGGCTACACCTTC
CATSTGLAGYTF
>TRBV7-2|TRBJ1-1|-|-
TGTGCCAGCAGCTTAGGGCTAGGGATCGGCACTGAAGCTTTCTTT
CASSLGLGIGTEAFF
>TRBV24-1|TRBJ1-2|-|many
TGTGCCACCAGTGATCCAGGACATACCTATGGCTACACCTTC
CATSDPGHTYGYTF
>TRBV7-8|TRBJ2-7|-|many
TGTGCCAGCAGCTTAGTTCTATCAGCCTACGAGCAGTACTTC
CASSLVLSAYEQYF
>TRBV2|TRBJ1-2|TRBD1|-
TGTGCCAGCAGGGGACAGGGGAACGGCTACACCTTC
CASRGQGNGYTF
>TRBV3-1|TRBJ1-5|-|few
TGTGCCAGCAGCCAAGGGGGTTCGGGTGGAAATCAGCCCCAGCATTTT
CASSQGGSGGNQPQHF
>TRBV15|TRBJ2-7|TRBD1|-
TGTGCCACCAGCAGACGATCAACAGGGGGCTACGAGCAGTACTTC
CATSRRSTGGYEQYF
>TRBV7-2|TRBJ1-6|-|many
TGTGCCAGCAGCTTGACAGTACAAAATTCACCCCTCCACTTT
CASSLTVQNSPLHF